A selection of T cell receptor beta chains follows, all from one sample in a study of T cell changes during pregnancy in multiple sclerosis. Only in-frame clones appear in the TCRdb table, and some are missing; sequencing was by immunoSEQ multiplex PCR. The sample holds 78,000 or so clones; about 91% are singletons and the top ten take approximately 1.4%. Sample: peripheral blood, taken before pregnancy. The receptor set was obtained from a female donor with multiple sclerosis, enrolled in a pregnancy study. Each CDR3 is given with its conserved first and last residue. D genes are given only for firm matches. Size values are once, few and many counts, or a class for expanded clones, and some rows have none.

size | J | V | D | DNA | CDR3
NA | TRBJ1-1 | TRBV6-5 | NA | TGTGCCAGCAGTCGGCGACCTAGGAACACTGAAGCTTTCTTT | CASSRRPRNTEAFF
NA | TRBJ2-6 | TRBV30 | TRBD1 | TGTGCCTGGAGTTTTGGGGCAGGGGGAAGTGGGGCCAACGTCCTGACTTTC | CAWSFGAGGSGANVLTF
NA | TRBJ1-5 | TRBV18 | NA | TGTGCCAGCTCACCACCAGGAGGAATTGGTCAGCCCCAGCATTTT | CASSPPGGIGQPQHF
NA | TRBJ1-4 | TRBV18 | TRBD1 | TGTGCCAGCTCACCCACGGGACAGCGCGACGGTGAAAAACTGTTTTTT | CASSPTGQRDGEKLFF
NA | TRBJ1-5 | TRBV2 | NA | TGTGCCAGCAGAGTTCCAGGGGCCCGCAATCAGCCCCAGCATTTT | CASRVPGARNQPQHF
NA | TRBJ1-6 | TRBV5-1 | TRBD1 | TGCGCCAGCAGCCCCGACAGGGGTTGGAATTCACCCCTCCACTTT | CASSPDRGWNSPLHF
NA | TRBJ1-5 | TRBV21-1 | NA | TGTGCCAGCAGCAAGGGACAGGGAGTTAGCAATCAGCCCCAGCATTTT | CASSKGQGVSNQPQHF
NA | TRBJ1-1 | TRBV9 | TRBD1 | TGTGCCAGCAGCGTAGGGGGACAGTCATTCACTGAAGCTTTCTTT | CASSVGGQSFTEAFF
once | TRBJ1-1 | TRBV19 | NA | TGTGCCAGTAGTATAGGGGGCCCTCCTGGTACTGAAGCTTTCTTT | CASSIGGPPGTEAFF
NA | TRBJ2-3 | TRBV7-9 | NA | TGTGCCAGCTGGGGGCCCAGTCCAGATACGCAGTATTTT | CASWGPSPDTQYF
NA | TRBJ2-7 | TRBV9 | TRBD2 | TGTGCCAGCAGCGCCCACTTAGCGGGGGGCACCTACGAGCAGTACTTC | CASSAHLAGGTYEQYF
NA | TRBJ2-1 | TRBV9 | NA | TGTGCCAGCAGCGGAGGGGCGGGGGCCTTATACAATGAGCAGTTCTTC | CASSGGAGALYNEQFF
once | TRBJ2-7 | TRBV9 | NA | TGTGCCAGCAGCGACAGGGATACCCACGAGCAGTACTTC | CASSDRDTHEQYF
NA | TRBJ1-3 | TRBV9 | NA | TGTGCCAGCAGCGCCAATGAGGGAGGGACTGGAAACACCATATATTTT | CASSANEGGTGNTIYF
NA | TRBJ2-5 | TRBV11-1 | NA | TGTGCCAGCAGTGATCCGGGGGGCCGGGAGACCCAGTACTTC | CASSDPGGRETQYF